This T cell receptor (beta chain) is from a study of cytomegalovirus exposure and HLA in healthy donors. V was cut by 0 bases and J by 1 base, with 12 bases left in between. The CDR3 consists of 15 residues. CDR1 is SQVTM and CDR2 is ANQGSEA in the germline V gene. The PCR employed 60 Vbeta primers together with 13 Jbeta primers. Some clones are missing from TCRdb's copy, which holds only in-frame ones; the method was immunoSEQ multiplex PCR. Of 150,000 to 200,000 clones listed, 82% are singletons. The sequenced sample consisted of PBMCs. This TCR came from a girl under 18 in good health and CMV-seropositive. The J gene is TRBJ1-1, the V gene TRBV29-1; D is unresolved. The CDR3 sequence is CSVEDPRVGNTEAFF. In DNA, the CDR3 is TGCAGCGTTGAAGATCCGAGGGTAGGGAACACTGAAGCTTTCTTT. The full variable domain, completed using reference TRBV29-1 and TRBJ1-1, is SAVISQKPSRDICQRGTSLTIQCQVDSQVTMMFWYRQQPGQSLTLIATANQGSEATYESGFVIDKFPISRPNLTFSTLTVSNMSPEDSSIYLCSVEDPRVGNTEAFFGQGTRLTVV.